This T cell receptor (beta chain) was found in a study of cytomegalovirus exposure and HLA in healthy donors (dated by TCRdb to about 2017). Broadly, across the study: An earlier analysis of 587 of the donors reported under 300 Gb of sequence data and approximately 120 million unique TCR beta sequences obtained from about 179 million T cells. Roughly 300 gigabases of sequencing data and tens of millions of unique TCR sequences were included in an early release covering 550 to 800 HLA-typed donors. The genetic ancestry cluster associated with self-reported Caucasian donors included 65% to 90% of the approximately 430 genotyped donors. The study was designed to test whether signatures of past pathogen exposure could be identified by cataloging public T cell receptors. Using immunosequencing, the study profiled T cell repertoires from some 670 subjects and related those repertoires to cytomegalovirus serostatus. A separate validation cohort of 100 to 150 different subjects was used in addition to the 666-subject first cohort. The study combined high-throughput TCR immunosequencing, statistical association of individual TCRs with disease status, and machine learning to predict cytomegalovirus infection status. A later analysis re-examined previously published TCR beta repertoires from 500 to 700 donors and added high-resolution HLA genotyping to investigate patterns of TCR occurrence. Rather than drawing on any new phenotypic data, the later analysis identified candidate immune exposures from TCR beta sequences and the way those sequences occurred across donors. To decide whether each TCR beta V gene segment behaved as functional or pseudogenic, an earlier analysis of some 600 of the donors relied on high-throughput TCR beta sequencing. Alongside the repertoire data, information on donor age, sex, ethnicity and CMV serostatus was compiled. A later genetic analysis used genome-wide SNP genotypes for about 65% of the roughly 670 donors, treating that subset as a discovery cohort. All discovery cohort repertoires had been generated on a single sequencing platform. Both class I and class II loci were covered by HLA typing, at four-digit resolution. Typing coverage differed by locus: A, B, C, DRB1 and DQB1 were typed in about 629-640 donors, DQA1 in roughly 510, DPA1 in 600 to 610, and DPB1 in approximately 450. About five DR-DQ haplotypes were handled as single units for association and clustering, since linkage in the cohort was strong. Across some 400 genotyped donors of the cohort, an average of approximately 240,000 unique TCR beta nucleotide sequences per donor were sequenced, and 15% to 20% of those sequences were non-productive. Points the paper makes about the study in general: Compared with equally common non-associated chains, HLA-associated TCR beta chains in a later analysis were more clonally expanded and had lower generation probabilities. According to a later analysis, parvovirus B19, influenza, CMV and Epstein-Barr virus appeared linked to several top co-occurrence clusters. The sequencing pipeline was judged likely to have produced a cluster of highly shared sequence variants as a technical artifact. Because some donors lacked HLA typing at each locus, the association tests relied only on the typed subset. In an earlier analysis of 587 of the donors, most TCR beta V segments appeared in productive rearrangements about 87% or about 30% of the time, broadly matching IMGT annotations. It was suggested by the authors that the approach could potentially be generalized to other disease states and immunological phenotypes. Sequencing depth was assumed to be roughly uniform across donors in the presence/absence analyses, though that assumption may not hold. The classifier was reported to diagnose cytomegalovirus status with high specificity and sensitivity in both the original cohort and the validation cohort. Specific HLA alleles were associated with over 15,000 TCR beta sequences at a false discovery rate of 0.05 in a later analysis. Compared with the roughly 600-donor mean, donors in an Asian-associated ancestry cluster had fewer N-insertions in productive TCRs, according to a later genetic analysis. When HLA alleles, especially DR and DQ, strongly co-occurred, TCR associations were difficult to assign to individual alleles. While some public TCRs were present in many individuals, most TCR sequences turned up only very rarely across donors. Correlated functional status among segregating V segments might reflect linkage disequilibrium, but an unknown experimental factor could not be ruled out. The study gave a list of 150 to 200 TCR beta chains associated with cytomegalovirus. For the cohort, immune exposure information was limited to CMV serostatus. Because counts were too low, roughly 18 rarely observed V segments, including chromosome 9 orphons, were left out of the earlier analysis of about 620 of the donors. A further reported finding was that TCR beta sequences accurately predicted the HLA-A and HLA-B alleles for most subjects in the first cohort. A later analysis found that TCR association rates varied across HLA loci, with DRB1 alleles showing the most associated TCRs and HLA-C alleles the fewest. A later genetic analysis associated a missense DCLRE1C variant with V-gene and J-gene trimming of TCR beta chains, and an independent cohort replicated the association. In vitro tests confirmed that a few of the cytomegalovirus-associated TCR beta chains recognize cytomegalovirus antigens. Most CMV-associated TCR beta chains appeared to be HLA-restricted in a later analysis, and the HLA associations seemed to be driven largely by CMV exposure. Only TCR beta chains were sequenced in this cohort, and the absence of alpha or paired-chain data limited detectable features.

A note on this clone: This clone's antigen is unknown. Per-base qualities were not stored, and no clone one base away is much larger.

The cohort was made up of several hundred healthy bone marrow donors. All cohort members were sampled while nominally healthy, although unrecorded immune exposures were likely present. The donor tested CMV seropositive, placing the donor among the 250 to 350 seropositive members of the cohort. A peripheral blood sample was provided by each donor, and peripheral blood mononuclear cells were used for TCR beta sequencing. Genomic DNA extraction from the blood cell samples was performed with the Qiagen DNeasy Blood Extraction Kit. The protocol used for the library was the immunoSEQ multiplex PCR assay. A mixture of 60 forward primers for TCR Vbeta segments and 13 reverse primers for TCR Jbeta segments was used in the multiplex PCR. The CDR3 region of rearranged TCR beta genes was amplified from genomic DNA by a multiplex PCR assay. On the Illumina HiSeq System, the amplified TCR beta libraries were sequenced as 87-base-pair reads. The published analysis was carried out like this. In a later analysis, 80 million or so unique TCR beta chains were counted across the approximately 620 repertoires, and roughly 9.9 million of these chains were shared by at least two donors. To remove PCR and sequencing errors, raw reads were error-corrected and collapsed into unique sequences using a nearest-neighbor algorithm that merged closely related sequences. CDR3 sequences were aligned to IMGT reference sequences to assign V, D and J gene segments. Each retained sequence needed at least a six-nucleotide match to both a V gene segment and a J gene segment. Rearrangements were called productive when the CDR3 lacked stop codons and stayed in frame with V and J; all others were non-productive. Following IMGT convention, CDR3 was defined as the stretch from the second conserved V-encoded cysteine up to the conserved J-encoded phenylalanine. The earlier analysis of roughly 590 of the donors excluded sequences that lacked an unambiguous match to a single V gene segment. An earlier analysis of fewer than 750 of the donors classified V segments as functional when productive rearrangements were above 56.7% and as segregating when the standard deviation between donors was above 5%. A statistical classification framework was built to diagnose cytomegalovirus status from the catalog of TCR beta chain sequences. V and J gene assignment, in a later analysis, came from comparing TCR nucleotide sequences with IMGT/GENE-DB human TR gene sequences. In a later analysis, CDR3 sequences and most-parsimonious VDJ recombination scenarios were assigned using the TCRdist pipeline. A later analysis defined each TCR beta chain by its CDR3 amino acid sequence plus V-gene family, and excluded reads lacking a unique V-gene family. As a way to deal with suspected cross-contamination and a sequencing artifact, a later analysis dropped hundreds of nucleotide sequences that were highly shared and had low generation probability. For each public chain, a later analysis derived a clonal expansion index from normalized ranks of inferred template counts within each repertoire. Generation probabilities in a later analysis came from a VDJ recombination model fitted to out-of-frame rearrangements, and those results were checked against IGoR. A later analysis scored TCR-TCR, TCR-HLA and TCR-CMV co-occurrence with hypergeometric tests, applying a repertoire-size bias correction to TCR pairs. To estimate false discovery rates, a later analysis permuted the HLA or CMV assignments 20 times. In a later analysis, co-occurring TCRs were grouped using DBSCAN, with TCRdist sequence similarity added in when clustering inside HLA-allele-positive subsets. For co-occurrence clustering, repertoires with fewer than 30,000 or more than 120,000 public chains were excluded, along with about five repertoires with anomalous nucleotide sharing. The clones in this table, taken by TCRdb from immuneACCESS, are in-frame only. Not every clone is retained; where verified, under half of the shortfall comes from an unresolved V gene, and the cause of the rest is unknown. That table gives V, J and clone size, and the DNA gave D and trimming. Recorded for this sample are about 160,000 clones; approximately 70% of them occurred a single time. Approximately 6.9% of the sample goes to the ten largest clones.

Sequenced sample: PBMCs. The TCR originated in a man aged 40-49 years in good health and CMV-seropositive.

The base sequence is TGTGCCAGCAGTGCCATTTCCAGGGGCGCGAACACCGGGGAGCTGTTTTTT. Its product reads: CASSAISRGANTGELFF. The receptor chain draws on TRBV6-1 and TRBJ2-2; a weak D assignment points to TRBD1 (6 bases agree). A distance of 15 bases separates the germline ends of V and J, which lose 4 bases and 0 bases respectively. The CDR3 spans 17 residues, from the cysteine through the phenylalanine. This entry keeps only the CDR3 DNA: 51 bases, framed from base 1. Looking up the germline V gene yields CDR1 MNHNS and CDR2 SASEGT.